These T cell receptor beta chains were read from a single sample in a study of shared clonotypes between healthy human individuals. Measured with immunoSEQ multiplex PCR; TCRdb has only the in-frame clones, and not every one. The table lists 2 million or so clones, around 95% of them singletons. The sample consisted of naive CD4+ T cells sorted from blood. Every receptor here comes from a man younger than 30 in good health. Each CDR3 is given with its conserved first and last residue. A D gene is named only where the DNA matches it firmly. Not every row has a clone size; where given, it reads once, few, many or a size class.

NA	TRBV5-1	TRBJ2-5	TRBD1	CASSSSGQGEETQYF	TGCGCCAGCAGCTCATCGGGACAGGGGGAAGAGACCCAGTACTTC
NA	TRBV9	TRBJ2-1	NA	CASSALLQYNEQFF	TGTGCCAGCAGCGCGCTACTCCAATACAATGAGCAGTTCTTC
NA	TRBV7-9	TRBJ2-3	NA	CASRDRSTDTQYF	TGTGCCAGCAGGGACCGAAGCACAGATACGCAGTATTTT
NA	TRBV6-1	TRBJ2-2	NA	CASSERWTGELFF	TGTGCCAGCAGTGAACGATGGACCGGGGAGCTGTTTTTT
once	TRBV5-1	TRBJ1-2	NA	CASSTSPPNYGYTF	TGCGCCAGCAGCACCTCTCCCCCTAACTATGGCTACACCTTC
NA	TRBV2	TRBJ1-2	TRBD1	CASSEGTGYGYTF	TGTGCCAGCAGTGAAGGGACAGGCTATGGCTACACCTTC
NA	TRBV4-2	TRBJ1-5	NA	CASSQGQEERNQPQHF	TGTGCCAGCAGCCAAGGACAGGAGGAACGCAATCAGCCCCAGCATTTT
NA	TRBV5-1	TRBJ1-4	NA	CASSIGGGNEKLFF	TGCGCCAGCAGCATAGGAGGGGGGAATGAAAAACTGTTTTTT
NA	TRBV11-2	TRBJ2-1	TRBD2	CASSLLSGRAKFF	TGTGCCAGCAGCTTGCTAAGCGGGAGGGCCAAGTTCTTC
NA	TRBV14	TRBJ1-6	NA	CASSLNLDNSPLHF	TGTGCCAGCAGCCTGAACCTTGATAATTCACCCCTCCACTTT
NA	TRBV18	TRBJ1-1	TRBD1	CASSPDRVTTEAFF	TGTGCCAGCTCACCGGACAGGGTAACAACTGAAGCTTTCTTT
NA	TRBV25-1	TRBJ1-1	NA	CASVLGGGTEAFF	TGTGCCAGCGTCCTAGGAGGGGGCACTGAAGCTTTCTTT
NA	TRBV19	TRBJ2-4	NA	CASSMVAKNIQYF	TGTGCCAGTAGTATGGTAGCCAAAAACATTCAGTACTTC
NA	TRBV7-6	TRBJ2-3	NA	CASSLGITSTDTQYF	TGTGCCAGCAGCTTAGGGATTACTAGCACAGATACGCAGTATTTT
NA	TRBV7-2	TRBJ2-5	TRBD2	CASSFSPGLAEETQYF	TGTGCCAGCAGCTTCTCACCGGGACTAGCGGAAGAGACCCAGTACTTC
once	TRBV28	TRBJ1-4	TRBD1	CASSLRGPWEKLFF	TGTGCCAGCAGTTTGAGGGGGCCCTGGGAAAAACTGTTTTTT
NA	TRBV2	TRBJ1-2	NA	CASSGGTNYGYTF	TGTGCCAGCAGTGGCGGCACCAACTATGGCTACACCTTC
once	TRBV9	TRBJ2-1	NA	CASSVATSPREQFF	TGTGCCAGCAGCGTAGCTACTAGCCCACGGGAGCAGTTCTTC
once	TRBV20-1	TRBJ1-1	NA	CSASGSFEAFF	TGCAGTGCTAGCGGGTCCTTTGAAGCTTTCTTT
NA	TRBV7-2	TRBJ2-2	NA	CASSLDRSTGELFF	TGTGCCAGCAGCTTAGACCGTTCCACCGGGGAGCTGTTTTTT
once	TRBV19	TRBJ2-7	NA	CASSIRRIDGVQYF	TGTGCCAGTAGTATACGGCGGATCGATGGTGTGCAGTACTTC
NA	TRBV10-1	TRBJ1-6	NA	CASSDGARGSYNSPLHF	TGCGCCAGCAGTGATGGAGCCAGGGGCTCCTATAATTCACCCCTCCACTTT
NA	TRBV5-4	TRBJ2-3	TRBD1	CASSSGTGSTDTQYF	TGTGCCAGCAGTTCCGGGACAGGTTCCACAGATACGCAGTATTTT
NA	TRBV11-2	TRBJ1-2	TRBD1	CASSRQGANYGYTF	TGTGCCAGCAGCCGACAGGGGGCTAACTATGGCTACACCTTC